This TCR beta chain was captured in a study of blood T cell repertoires in COVID-19. Looking at the study overall: The United States, Italy and Spain were the sources of the acute and convalescent COVID-19 samples. In each case, the material was cDNA or gDNA derived from T cells, B-cell-depleted T cells, or PBMCs.

The length of the CDR3 is 14 residues. Trimming stripped 2 bases from V and 8 bases from J, with 15 bases between. Germline V gene sequence: CDR1 SEHNR, CDR2 FQNEAQ (reference sequence). Recovery meant two consecutive negative NP/OP PCR tests, professional clearance, or resolved symptoms. Only in-frame clones appear in the TCRdb table, and some are missing; sequencing was by immunoSEQ multiplex PCR. The sample gives over 140,000 clones, about 79% of which show up once; over 2.5% is in the top ten. This TCR came from a woman aged 50 to 60 who had recovered from COVID-19. The chain couples TRBV7-9 to TRBJ1-2, with unresolved D. Sequencing input: PBMCs or T cells enriched from blood (not recorded which). CDR3 DNA: TGTGCCAGCAGCTTACTGGTACAATCGAAGGGCTACACCTTC. Protein: CASSLLVQSKGYTF. The complete variable domain, with remaining parts taken from reference TRBV7-9 and TRBJ1-2, reads DTGVSQNPRHKITKRGQNVTFRCDPISEHNRLYWYRQTLGQGPEFLTYFQNEAQLEKSRLLSDRFSAERPKGSFSTLEIQRTEQGDSAMYLCASSLLVQSKGYTFGSGTRLTVV.